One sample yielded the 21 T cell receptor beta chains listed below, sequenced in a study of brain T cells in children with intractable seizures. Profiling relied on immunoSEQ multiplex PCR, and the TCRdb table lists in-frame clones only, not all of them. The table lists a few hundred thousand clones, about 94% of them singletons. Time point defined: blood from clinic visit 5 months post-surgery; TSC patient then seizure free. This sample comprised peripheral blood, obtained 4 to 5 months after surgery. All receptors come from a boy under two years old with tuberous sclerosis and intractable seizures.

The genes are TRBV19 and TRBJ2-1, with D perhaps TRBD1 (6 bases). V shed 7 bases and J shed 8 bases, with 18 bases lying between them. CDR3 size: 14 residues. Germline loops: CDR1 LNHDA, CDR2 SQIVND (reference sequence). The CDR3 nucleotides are TGTGCCAGTACCACTAAACTCAACAGGGATGAGCAGTTCTTC. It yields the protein CASTTKLNRDEQFF.

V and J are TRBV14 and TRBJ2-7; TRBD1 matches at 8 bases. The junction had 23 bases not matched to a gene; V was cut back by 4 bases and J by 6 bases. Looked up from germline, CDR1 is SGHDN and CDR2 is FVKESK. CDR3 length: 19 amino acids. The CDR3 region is CASSPKGQIQGALAGEQYF. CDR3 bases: TGTGCCAGCAGCCCTAAGGGACAGATCCAGGGGGCGCTGGCCGGCGAGCAGTACTTC.

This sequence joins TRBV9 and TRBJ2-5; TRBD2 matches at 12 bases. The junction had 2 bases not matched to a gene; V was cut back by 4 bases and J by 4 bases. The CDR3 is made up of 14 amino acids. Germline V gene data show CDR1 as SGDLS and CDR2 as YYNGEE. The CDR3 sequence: CASSPGLAGETQYF. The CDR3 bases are TGTGCCAGCAGCCCGGGACTAGCGGGAGAGACCCAGTACTTC.

The CDR3 coding sequence is TGTGCCAGCAGCCAAGGGCAGGCGGGATACTCTGAGAACAATGAGCAGTTCTTC. This sequence encodes CASSQGQAGYSENNEQFF. The V gene is TRBV4-2, the J gene TRBJ2-1; maybe TRBD2 (6 bases). The length of the CDR3 is 18 residues. Germline V CDR1 and CDR2: LGHNA, YNFKEQ. V was clipped by 1 base and J by 5 bases, with 21 bases between them.

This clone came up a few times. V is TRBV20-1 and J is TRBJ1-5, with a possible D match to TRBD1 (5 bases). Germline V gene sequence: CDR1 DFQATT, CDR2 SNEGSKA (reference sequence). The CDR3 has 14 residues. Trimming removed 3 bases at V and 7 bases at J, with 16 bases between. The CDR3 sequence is CSASPSSGGQPQHF. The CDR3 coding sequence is TGCAGTGCTAGTCCCTCGTCGGGGGGACAGCCCCAGCATTTT.

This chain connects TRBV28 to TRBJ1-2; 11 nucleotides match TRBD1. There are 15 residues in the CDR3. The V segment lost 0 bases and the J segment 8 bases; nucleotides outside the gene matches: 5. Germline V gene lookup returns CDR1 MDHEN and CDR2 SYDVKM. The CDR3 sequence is CASSLWWGQGGGYTF. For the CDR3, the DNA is TGTGCCAGCAGTTTATGGTGGGGACAGGGGGGAGGCTACACCTTC.

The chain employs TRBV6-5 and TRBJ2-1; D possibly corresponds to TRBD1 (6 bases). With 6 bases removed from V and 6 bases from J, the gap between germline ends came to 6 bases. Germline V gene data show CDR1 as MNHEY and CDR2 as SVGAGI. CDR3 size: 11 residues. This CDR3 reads CASRQGNEQFF. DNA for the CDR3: TGTGCCAGCAGACAGGGCAATGAGCAGTTCTTC.

The CDR3 DNA follows: TGTGCCAGCAGCGTAGGATCAGGGGGGAACACTGAAGCTTTCTTT. As protein: CASSVGSGGNTEAFF. The J gene is TRBJ1-1, the V gene TRBV9, with TRBD1 matching 7 bases. V gave up 0 bases and J gave up 1 base; unmatched junction bases: 3. The germline V gene has CDR1 SGDLS and CDR2 YYNGEE. CDR3 length: 15 amino acids.

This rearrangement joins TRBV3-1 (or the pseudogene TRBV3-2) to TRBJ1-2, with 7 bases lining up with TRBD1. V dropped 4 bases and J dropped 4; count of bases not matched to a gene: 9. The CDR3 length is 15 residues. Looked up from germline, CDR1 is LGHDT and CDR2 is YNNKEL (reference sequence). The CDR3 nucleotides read TGTGCCAGCAGCCCACTTAGGACAGGAATCTATGGCTACACCTTC. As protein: CASSPLRTGIYGYTF.

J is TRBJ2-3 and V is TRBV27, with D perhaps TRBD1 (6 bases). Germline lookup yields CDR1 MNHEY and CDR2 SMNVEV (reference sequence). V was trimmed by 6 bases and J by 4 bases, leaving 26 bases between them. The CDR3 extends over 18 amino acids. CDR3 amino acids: CASSHQKPRDNLPDTQYF. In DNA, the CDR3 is TGTGCCAGCAGCCACCAGAAGCCACGGGACAATCTCCCAGATACGCAGTATTTT.

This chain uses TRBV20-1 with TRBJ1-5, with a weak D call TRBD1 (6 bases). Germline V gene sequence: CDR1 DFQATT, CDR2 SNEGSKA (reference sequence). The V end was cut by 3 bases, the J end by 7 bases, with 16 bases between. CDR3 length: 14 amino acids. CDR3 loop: CSASTGGGGQPQHF. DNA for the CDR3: TGCAGTGCTAGTACCGGGGGGGGCGGCCAGCCCCAGCATTTT.

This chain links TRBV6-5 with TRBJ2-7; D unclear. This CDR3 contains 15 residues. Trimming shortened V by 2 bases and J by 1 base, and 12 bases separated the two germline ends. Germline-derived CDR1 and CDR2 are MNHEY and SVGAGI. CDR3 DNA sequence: TGTGCCAGCAGTTACGCCGGTGGTAGGTCCTACGAGCAGTACTTC. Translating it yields CASSYAGGRSYEQYF.

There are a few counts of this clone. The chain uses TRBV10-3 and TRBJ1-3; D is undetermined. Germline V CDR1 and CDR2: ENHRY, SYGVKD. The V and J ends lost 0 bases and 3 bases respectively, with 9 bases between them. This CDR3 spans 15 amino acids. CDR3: CAISESTIIGNTIYF. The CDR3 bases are TGTGCCATCAGTGAGTCGACGATTATTGGAAACACCATATATTTT.

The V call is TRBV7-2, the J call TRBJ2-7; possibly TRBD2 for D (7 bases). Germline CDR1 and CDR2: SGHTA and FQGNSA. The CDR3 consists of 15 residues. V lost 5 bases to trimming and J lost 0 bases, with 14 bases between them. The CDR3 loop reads CASSETGRASYEQYF. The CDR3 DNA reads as TGTGCCAGCAGCGAAACAGGGAGGGCCTCCTACGAGCAGTACTTC.

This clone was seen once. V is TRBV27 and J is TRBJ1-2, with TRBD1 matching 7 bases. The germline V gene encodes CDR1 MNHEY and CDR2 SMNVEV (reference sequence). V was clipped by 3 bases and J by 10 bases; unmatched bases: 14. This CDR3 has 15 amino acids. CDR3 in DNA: TGTGCCAGCAGTTTCTCTCGCACGGAGACAGGGATCTACACCTTC. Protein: CASSFSRTETGIYTF.

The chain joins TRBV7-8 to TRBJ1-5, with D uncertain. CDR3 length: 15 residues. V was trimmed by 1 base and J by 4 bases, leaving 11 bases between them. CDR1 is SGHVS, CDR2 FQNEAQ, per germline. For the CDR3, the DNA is TGTGCCAGCAGCTTAGGGACCGGTTGGAATCAGCCCCAGCATTTT. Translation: CASSLGTGWNQPQHF.

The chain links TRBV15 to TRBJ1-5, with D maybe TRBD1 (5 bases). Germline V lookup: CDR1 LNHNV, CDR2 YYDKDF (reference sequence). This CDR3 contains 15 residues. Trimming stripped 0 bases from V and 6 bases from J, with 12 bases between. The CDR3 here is CATSRDGNGGQPQHF. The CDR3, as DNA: TGTGCCACCAGCAGAGATGGGAATGGGGGTCAGCCCCAGCATTTT.

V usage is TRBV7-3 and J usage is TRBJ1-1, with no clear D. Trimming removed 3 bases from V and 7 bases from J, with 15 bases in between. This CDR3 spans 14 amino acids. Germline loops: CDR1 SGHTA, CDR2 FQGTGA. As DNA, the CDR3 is TGTGCCAGCAGCTTTGCCGGGGTGGGAAATGAAGCTTTCTTT. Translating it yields CASSFAGVGNEAFF.

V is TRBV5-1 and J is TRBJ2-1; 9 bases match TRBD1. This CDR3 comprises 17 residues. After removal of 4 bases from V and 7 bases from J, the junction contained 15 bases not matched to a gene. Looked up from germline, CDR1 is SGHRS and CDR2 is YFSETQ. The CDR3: CASSTSAGTGFLNEQFF. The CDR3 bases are TGCGCCAGCAGCACTTCCGCCGGGACAGGGTTTCTGAATGAGCAGTTCTTC.

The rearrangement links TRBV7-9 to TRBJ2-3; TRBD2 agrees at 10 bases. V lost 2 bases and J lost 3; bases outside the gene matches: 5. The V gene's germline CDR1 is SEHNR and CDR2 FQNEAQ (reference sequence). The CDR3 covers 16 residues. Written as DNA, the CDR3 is TGTGCCAGCAGCTTAACTAGCGGGATCGTAACAGATACGCAGTATTTT. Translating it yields CASSLTSGIVTDTQYF. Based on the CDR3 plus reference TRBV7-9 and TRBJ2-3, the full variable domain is DTGVSQNPRHKITKRGQNVTFRCDPISEHNRLYWYRQTLGQGPEFLTYFQNEAQLEKSRLLSDRFSAERPKGSFSTLEIQRTEQGDSAMYLCASSLTSGIVTDTQYFGPGTRLTVL.

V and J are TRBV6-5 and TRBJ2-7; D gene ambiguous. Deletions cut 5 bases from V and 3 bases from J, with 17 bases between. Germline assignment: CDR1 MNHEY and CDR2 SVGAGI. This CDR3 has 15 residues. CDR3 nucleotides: TGTGCCAGCAGTCAGCATGGCAGGCCAGACTACGAGCAGTACTTC. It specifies CASSQHGRPDYEQYF.